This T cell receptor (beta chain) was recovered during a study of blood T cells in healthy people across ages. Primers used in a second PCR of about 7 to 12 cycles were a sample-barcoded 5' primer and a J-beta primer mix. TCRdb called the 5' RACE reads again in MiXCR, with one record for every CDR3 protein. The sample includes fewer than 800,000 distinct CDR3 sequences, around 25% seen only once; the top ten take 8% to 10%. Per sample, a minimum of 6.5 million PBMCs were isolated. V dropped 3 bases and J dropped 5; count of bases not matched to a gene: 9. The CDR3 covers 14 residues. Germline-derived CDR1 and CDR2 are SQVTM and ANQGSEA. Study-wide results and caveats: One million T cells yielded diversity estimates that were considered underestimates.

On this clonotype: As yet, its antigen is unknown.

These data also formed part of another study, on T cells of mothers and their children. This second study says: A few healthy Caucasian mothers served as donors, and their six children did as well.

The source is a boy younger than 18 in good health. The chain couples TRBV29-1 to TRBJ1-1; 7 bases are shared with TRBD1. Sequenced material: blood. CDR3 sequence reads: CSVDGTDLVTEAFF. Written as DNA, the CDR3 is TGCAGCGTTGACGGGACAGACCTCGTGACTGAAGCTTTCTTT.